The rows below give T cell receptor beta chains drawn from one sample of a study of brain T cells in children with intractable seizures. Using immunoSEQ multiplex PCR, the repertoire was profiled, and TCRdb retains in-frame clones only, with some absent. The sample lists 340,000 or so clones; about 93% were seen once. This sample comprised peripheral blood, obtained 4 to 5 months after surgery. The origin of the receptors is a boy in the first two years of life with tuberous sclerosis and intractable seizures. Both conserved end residues are part of each CDR3. The D gene is left open where the match is weak. Clone size is given for some rows only: seen once, a few or many times, or a class if the clone is expanded.

clone size	V gene	D gene	CDR3 length	J gene	CDR3 protein	CDR3 DNA
.	TRBV18	TRBD1	14	TRBJ1-2	CASSPTGTGDGYTF	TGTGCCAGCTCACCTACCGGGACAGGGGATGGCTACACCTTC
.	TRBV7-6	TRBD1	13	TRBJ1-1	CASSADRGTEAFF	TGTGCCAGCAGCGCTGACAGGGGTACTGAAGCTTTCTTT
.	TRBV6-2/TRBV6-3	.	13	TRBJ2-7	CASSRGPNYEQYF	TGTGCCAGCAGTAGGGGACCAAACTACGAGCAGTACTTC
.	TRBV11-2	TRBD1	13	TRBJ2-5	CASSLGQGETQYF	TGTGCCAGCAGCTTAGGACAGGGGGAGACCCAGTACTTC
.	TRBV9	.	15	TRBJ1-5	CASSARGYSNQPQHF	TGTGCCAGCAGCGCGAGGGGATATAGCAATCAGCCCCAGCATTTT
.	TRBV15	TRBD1	17	TRBJ1-5	CATRAAQGQGSNQPQHF	TGTGCCACCCGAGCTGCCCAGGGACAGGGAAGCAATCAGCCCCAGCATTTT
.	TRBV5-1	.	14	TRBJ2-1	CASSFWQGRNEQFF	TGCGCCAGCAGCTTTTGGCAGGGAAGGAATGAGCAGTTCTTC
.	TRBV28	TRBD2	16	TRBJ2-3	CASSSPSGSRTDTQYF	TGTGCCAGCAGTTCCCCGAGCGGGAGTCGCACAGATACGCAGTATTTT
.	TRBV6-5	.	13	TRBJ1-2	CASSYSAGYGYTF	TGTGCCAGCAGTTACTCGGCAGGCTATGGCTACACCTTC
.	TRBV1	.	17	TRBJ2-7	CTSSQDTTTRVSDEQYF	TGCACCAGCAGCCAAGATACAACAACAAGGGTTAGCGACGAGCAGTACTTC
.	TRBV7-3	.	15	TRBJ2-3	CASSKEGGRTDTQYF	TGTGCCAGCTCAAAAGAGGGGGGCCGCACAGATACGCAGTATTTT
.	TRBV6-5	TRBD2	14	TRBJ2-1	CASRLAGNYNEQFF	TGTGCCAGCCGACTAGCGGGGAACTACAATGAGCAGTTCTTC
.	TRBV4-1	.	13	TRBJ2-1	CASSPGPYNEQFF	TGCGCCAGCAGCCCCGGACCTTACAATGAGCAGTTCTTC
.	TRBV5-1	.	15	TRBJ1-5	CASSLKTGWDQPQHF	TGCGCCAGCAGCTTGAAAACAGGGTGGGATCAGCCCCAGCATTTT
.	TRBV6-1	.	15	TRBJ1-1	CASSDSGGTNTEAFF	TGTGCCAGCAGTGATTCCGGGGGGACAAACACTGAAGCTTTCTTT
.	TRBV9	.	16	TRBJ1-2	CASSVIPNLADYGYTF	TGTGCCAGCAGCGTAATCCCGAATTTGGCAGACTATGGCTACACCTTC
once	TRBV7-9	.	17	TRBJ2-2	CASSRQGIIGVTGELFF	TGTGCCAGCAGTCGCCAAGGAATAATTGGTGTAACCGGGGAGCTGTTTTTT
.	TRBV6-2/TRBV6-3	.	13	TRBJ2-7	CASSYLTGYEQYF	TGTGCCAGCAGTTACCTAACGGGATACGAGCAGTACTTC
.	TRBV7-8	.	15	TRBJ2-1	CASSLAPGQYNEQFF	TGTGCCAGCAGCTTAGCGCCGGGACAATACAATGAGCAGTTCTTC
few	TRBV6-5	TRBD1	14	TRBJ1-2	CASSYSTGGAGYTF	TGTGCCAGCAGTTACTCGACAGGGGGCGCTGGCTACACCTTC
.	TRBV7-9	.	15	TRBJ1-1	CASSFAGVFGTEAFF	TGTGCCAGCAGCTTTGCAGGGGTCTTTGGCACTGAAGCTTTCTTT
once	TRBV10-3	TRBD2	16	TRBJ2-3	CAITDRLAGGPDTQYF	TGTGCCATCACCGACAGACTAGCGGGAGGACCAGATACGCAGTATTTT
once	TRBV10-3	.	15	TRBJ1-5	CAISQGLESNQPQHF	TGTGCCATCTCACAGGGTCTCGAAAGCAATCAGCCCCAGCATTTT